The next 25 T cell receptor beta chains were all read from a single sample in a study of blood T cells in healthy people across ages. A second PCR, run for about 7 to 11 cycles, used a sample-barcoded 5' primer plus a J-beta primer mix. TCRdb re-called the 5' RACE reads with MiXCR, one entry per CDR3 protein. The table shows roughly 790,000 distinct CDR3 sequences, with roughly 45% occurring only once. The material sequenced was blood. All receptors come from a woman aged 55-70 years in good health.

At least ten counts were recorded for this clonotype. The chain joins TRBV5-1 to TRBJ2-7; D is ambiguous. Germline values: CDR1 SGHRS, CDR2 YFSETQ. The ends were cut back, 2 bases at V and 2 bases at J, with 8 bases in the middle. The CDR3 is made up of 13 amino acids. The CDR3 reads CASSLDGAYEQYF. CDR3 sequence (DNA): TGCGCCAGCAGCTTAGATGGGGCCTACGAGCAGTACTTC.

The CDR3 DNA sequence: TGTGCCAGCAGCCCCGGGGGGGACGACACCTTC. Translating it yields CASSPGGDDTF. The rearrangement links TRBV7-2 to TRBJ1-2; weak D call: TRBD1 (5 bases). CDR1 is SGHTA and CDR2 is FQGNSA in the germline V gene. The CDR3 extends over 11 amino acids. V dropped 5 bases and J dropped 12 bases, with 13 bases sitting between them.

J is TRBJ2-5 and V is TRBV28; a possible D gene is TRBD2 (6 bases). Trimming removed 7 bases at V and 5 bases at J, with 26 bases between. The length of the CDR3 is 17 residues. In germline, CDR1 is MDHEN, CDR2 SYDVKM. Written as DNA, the CDR3 is TGTGCCAGCACCCACACCCCAAGCTCGGGCGCGGGGGAGACCCAGTACTTC. Translating gives CASTHTPSSGAGETQYF.

This clonotype was counted only a few times. The rearrangement uses TRBV7-8 and TRBJ1-2; possible D gene TRBD1, 6 bases. The germline V and J ends were trimmed by 1 base and 5 bases, with 23 bases remaining between them. Per germline, CDR1 SGHVS and CDR2 FQNEAQ. This CDR3 spans 18 amino acids. CDR3 coding DNA: TGTGCCAGCAGCTTAGAAGCCCGGATGGGGGCGAGCACGTATGGCTACACCTTC. Translated, it gives CASSLEARMGASTYGYTF.

This clonotype has just a few counts. V and J are TRBV6-1 and TRBJ2-1; D is ambiguous. This CDR3 spans 18 amino acids. Germline V CDR1 and CDR2: MNHNS, SASEGT. Trimming took 6 bases from V and 0 from J, leaving 21 bases between them. CDR3 loop: CASSHPPATPSSYNEQFF. The CDR3 DNA follows: TGTGCCAGCAGCCACCCCCCCGCGACGCCTTCCTCCTACAATGAGCAGTTCTTC.

This clonotype was recorded many times. The chain links TRBV7-3 to TRBJ2-5; the match to TRBD2 covers 12 bases. The CDR3 consists of 16 residues. V dropped 5 bases and J dropped 4; count of bases not matched to a gene: 8. CDR1 and CDR2 from the germline V gene are SGHTA and FQGTGA. DNA of the CDR3: TGTGCCAGCAGCCCCTCGACTAGCGGGAGTTCAGAGACCCAGTACTTC. Translated: CASSPSTSGSSETQYF.

This clonotype has more than one count but fewer than ten. The chain combines TRBV7-2 with TRBJ1-2; 8 positions agree with TRBD1. The ends lost 3 bases at V and 8 bases at J; junction bases unmatched: 8. The CDR3 runs 14 residues. The germline V gene has CDR1 SGHTA and CDR2 FQGNSA. The chain's CDR3 is CASSLTGERHGYTF. In DNA form, the CDR3 reads TGTGCCAGCAGCTTGACAGGGGAACGGCACGGCTACACCTTC.

In this sample, this clonotype turned up a few times. This chain joins TRBV3-1 and TRBJ2-6; TRBD1 matches 9 bases. Germline CDR1 and CDR2: LGHDT and YNNKEL (reference sequence). This CDR3 comprises 17 residues. V dropped 3 bases and J dropped 1; count of bases not matched to a gene: 4. The CDR3 DNA is TGTGCCAGCAGCCACGACAGGGGGGTATCTGGGGCCAACGTCCTGACTTTC. Amino acid sequence: CASSHDRGVSGANVLTF.

In this sample, this clonotype turned up a few times. The chain joins TRBV7-2 to TRBJ2-1, with 7 positions matching TRBD2. There are 13 residues in the CDR3. Per germline, CDR1 SGHTA and CDR2 FQGNSA. Unmatched junction bases numbered 6, after V lost 5 bases and J lost 8 bases. The CDR3 bases are TGTGCCAGCAGCCTCCGGGGAGGGGATGAGCAGTTCTTC. Amino acid sequence: CASSLRGGDEQFF.

This clonotype was found a few times. The chain carries TRBV25-1 and TRBJ2-7, with D unresolved. The V end was cut by 0 bases, the J end by 5 bases, with 17 bases between. This CDR3 has 16 amino acids. Germline values: CDR1 MGHDK, CDR2 SYGVNS. As DNA, the CDR3 is TGTGCCAGCAGTGAATATTTCCGCGGAGATCGCGACGAGCAGTACTTC. Translation: CASSEYFRGDRDEQYF.

On this clonotype itself: A much larger clone lies one base from this, so it may be a read error. The CDR3 is CASSLDWLAGGPERFF. The CDR3 DNA sequence: TGTGCCAGCAGCTTAGATTGGCTAGCGGGAGGGCCGGAACGGTTCTTC. The genes are TRBV11-2 and TRBJ2-1, with 12 bases identical to TRBD2. Looked up from germline, CDR1 is SGHAT and CDR2 is FQNNGV. The CDR3 sequence is 16 residues long. V lost 0 bases and J lost 15; bases outside the gene matches: 12. Complete variable domain (other parts from reference TRBV11-2 and TRBJ2-1): EAGVAQSPRYKIIEKRQSVAFWCNPISGHATLYWYQQILGQGPKLLIQFQNNGVVDDSQLPKDRFSAERLKGVDSTLKIQPAKLEDSAVYLCASSLDWLAGGPERFFGPGTRLTVL.

The chain is built from TRBV7-3 and TRBJ1-2, with D possibly being TRBD1 (6 bases). The germline V gene has CDR1 SGHTA and CDR2 FQGTGA. V was trimmed by 7 bases and J by 7 bases, leaving 13 bases between them. The CDR3 sequence is 12 residues long. The DNA for the CDR3 is TGTGCCAGCATAGAGGGGGGGACTGGCTACACCTTC. Protein: CASIEGGTGYTF.

V and J are TRBV6-2 or TRBV6-3 and TRBJ2-5, with 7 bases identical to TRBD1. The CDR3 has 14 residues. Trimming took 6 bases from V and 7 from J; bases not matched to a gene: 11. Germline V gives CDR1 MNHEY, CDR2 SVGEGT. Written as DNA, the CDR3 is TGTGCCAGCAGCCAGAGGACAGGCATGGGGACCCAGTACTTC. Translating it yields CASSQRTGMGTQYF.

This clonotype was counted a few times. The chain employs TRBV25-1 and TRBJ1-2; D is possibly TRBD1 (6 bases). This CDR3 is 14 amino acids long. Germline values: CDR1 MGHDK, CDR2 SYGVNS. The V end lost 3 bases, the J end lost 8 bases, and 16 bases lay between the germline ends. The CDR3 reads CASSENPGGRGYTF. DNA for the CDR3: TGTGCCAGCAGTGAGAACCCTGGGGGCCGAGGCTACACCTTC.

The V call is TRBV3-1, the J call TRBJ2-5; 7 positions match TRBD2. J gave up 5 bases and V 6 bases, and 12 bases lay outside the gene matches. There are 15 residues in the CDR3. Germline loops: CDR1 LGHDT, CDR2 YNNKEL (reference sequence). Written as DNA, the CDR3 is TGTGCCAGCAGTCCCCTGGGCGGGAGCGTGGAGACCCAGTACTTC. Its protein product is CASSPLGGSVETQYF.

The chain uses TRBV12-3 or TRBV12-4 and TRBJ2-7; D gene unclear. The assigned J gene may be wrong: the sequence end matches TRBJ2-5 better. The CDR3 has 14 residues. This CDR3 reads CASSFFEDFETQYF. CDR3 sequence (DNA): TGTGCCAGCAGTTTTTTTGAGGATTTCGAGACCCAGTACTTC.

This clonotype was counted only a few times. The chain is built from TRBV20-1 and TRBJ1-2; 11 bases line up with TRBD1. This CDR3 region has 19 residues. With V trimmed by 1 base and J by 7 bases, 20 bases remained unmatched. Germline CDR1 DFQATT, CDR2 SNEGSKA (reference sequence). The CDR3 DNA sequence: TGCAGTGCTAGAGGAGGTGTGCATAGGACAGGGGGCGCTTACAGTGGCTACACCTTC. Translated: CSARGGVHRTGGAYSGYTF.

This clonotype was counted between two and nine times. The chain joins TRBV20-1 to TRBJ2-7; no definite D call. CDR1 DFQATT and CDR2 SNEGSKA come from the germline V gene (reference sequence). The CDR3 spans 11 residues. Trimming left V 4 bases short and J 2 bases short, with 6 bases between. CDR3 DNA: TGCAGTGCTACCCTAACCTACGAGCAGTACTTC. This translates into CSATLTYEQYF.

This clonotype appeared many times. The gene calls are TRBV29-1 and TRBJ2-7; 8 positions agree with TRBD2. The junction had 7 bases not matched to a gene; V was cut back by 3 bases and J by 0 bases. This CDR3 has 15 residues. The germline CDR1 and CDR2 sequences are SQVTM and ANQGSEA. The CDR3 DNA reads as TGCAGCGTTGACACTAGCGGAGGAAACTCCTACGAGCAGTACTTC. Translating it yields CSVDTSGGNSYEQYF.

Many counts were recorded for this clonotype. This chain links TRBV7-2 with TRBJ2-1, with a possible D match to TRBD2 (6 bases). The germline CDR1 and CDR2 sequences are SGHTA and FQGNSA. V lost 0 bases, J lost 9 bases, and 12 bases lay in between. The CDR3 covers 14 residues. The CDR3 bases are TGTGCCAGCAGCTTAGCGTCGCTAGCGAGTGAGCAGTTCTTC. It yields the protein CASSLASLASEQFF.

This clonotype turned up a few times. The V call is TRBV11-1, the J call TRBJ2-1, with 7 bases aligning to TRBD1. Per the germline V gene, CDR1 is SGHAT and CDR2 is FQDESV (reference sequence). The CDR3 is made up of 14 amino acids. The ends lost 3 bases at V and 4 bases at J; junction bases unmatched: 3. The CDR3 DNA reads TGTGCCAGCAGCTTCGGGGACAGTTACAATGAGCAGTTCTTC. This encodes CASSFGDSYNEQFF. The whole variable domain, filled in from reference TRBV11-1 and TRBJ2-1, reads EAEVAQSPRYKITEKSQAVAFWCDPISGHATLYWYRQILGQGPELLVQFQDESVVDDSQLPKDRFSAERLKGVDSTLKIQPAELGDSAMYLCASSFGDSYNEQFFGPGTRLTVL.

In regard to this clonotype: It may be a read error: a sequence one base away is much more abundant. This CDR3 reads CSVVGSEGGETQYF. Written as DNA, the CDR3 is TGCAGCGTTGTCGGTTCGGAGGGCGGAGAGACCCAGTACTTC. The chain has TRBV29-1 and TRBJ2-7; D may be TRBD2 (6 bases). The tail of the sequence fits TRBJ2-5 better, so the J call may be wrong. The CDR3 is 14 residues long. Germline V CDR1 and CDR2: SQVTM, ANQGSEA.

The gene calls are TRBV7-8 and TRBJ2-3; TRBD1 matches at 7 bases. The CDR3 runs 15 residues. Germline V CDR1 and CDR2: SGHVS, FQNEAQ. The trim removed 3 bases at V and 1 base at J, leaving 4 bases unmatched. The CDR3 is CASSFRDSGTDTQYF. In DNA form, the CDR3 reads TGTGCCAGCAGCTTTAGGGACAGCGGCACAGATACGCAGTATTTT.

The CDR3, as DNA: TGTGCCAGCAGCTTATCGGGGGGCAGCACTAACTATGGCTACACCTTC. Translated, it gives CASSLSGGSTNYGYTF. The J gene is TRBJ1-2, the V gene TRBV7-9; perhaps TRBD1 as D (6 bases). V was clipped by 2 bases and J by 0 bases, with 13 bases between them. The CDR3 extends over 16 amino acids. In germline, CDR1 is SEHNR, CDR2 FQNEAQ (reference sequence). The entire variable domain, with the rest obtained from reference TRBV7-9 and TRBJ1-2, is as follows: DTGVSQNPRHKITKRGQNVTFRCDPISEHNRLYWYRQTLGQGPEFLTYFQNEAQLEKSRLLSDRFSAERPKGSFSTLEIQRTEQGDSAMYLCASSLSGGSTNYGYTFGSGTRLTVV.

To note about this clonotype: A read error is possible here, since a much larger clone lies one base away. This rearrangement joins TRBV20-1 to TRBJ2-1, with 9 bases aligning to TRBD2. The CDR3 is 14 amino acids. Germline V gene lookup returns CDR1 DFQATT and CDR2 SNEGSKA (reference sequence). The CDR3 region is CSAPLAGTYNGQFF. CDR3 bases: TGCAGTGCTCCTCTAGCGGGGACTTACAATGGGCAGTTCTTC.